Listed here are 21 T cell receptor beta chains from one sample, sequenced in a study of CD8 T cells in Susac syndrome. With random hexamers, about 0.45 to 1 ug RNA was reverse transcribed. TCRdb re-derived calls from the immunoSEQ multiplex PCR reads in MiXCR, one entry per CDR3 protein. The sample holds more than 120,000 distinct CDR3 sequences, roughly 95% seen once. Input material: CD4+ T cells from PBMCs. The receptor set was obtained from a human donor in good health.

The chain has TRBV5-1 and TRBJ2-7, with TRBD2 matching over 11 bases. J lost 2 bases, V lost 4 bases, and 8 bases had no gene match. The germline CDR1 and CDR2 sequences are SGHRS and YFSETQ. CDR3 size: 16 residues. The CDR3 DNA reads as TGCGCCAGCAGCGGCCTAGGGACTAGCGGCACCTACGAGCAGTACTTC. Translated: CASSGLGTSGTYEQYF.

CDR3 loop: CASTFQGNNMNTEAFF. CDR3 nucleotides: TGTGCCAGTACCTTTCAGGGGAATAACATGAACACTGAAGCTTTCTTT. This chain links TRBV19 with TRBJ1-1; weak D call: TRBD1 (6 bases). V lost 7 bases, J lost 0 bases, and 18 bases lay in between. This CDR3 is 16 amino acids long. Germline-derived CDR1 and CDR2 are LNHDA and SQIVND (reference sequence).

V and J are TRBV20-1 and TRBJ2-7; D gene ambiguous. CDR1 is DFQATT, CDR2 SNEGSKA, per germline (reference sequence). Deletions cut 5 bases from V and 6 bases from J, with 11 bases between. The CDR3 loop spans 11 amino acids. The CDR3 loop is CSARAPLEQYF. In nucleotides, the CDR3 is TGCAGTGCTCGGGCCCCCCTCGAGCAGTACTTC.

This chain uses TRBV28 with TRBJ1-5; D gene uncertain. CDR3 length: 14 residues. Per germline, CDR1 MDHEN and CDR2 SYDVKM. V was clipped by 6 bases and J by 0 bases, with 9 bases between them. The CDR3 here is CASRARSSNQPQHF. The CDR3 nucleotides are TGTGCCAGCAGGGCCCGCTCTAGCAATCAGCCCCAGCATTTT.

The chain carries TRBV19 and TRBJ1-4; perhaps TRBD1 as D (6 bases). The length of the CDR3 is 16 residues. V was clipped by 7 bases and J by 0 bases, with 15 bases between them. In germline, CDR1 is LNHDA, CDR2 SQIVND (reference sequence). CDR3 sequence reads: CASNRAGAATNEKLFF. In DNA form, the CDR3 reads TGTGCCAGTAACAGGGCGGGGGCCGCAACTAATGAAAAACTGTTTTTT.

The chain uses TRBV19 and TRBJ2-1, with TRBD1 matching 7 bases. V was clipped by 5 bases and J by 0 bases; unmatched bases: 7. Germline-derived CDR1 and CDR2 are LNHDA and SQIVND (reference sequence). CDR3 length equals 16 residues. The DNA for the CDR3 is TGTGCCAGTAGTTACAGGGGTGGGAGCTCCTACAATGAGCAGTTCTTC. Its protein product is CASSYRGGSSYNEQFF.

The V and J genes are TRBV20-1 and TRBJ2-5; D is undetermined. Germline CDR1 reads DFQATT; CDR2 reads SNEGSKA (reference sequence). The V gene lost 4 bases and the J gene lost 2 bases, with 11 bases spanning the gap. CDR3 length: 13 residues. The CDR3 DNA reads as TGCAGTGCTACGAGGACGGTGCAAGAGACCCAGTACTTC. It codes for CSATRTVQETQYF.

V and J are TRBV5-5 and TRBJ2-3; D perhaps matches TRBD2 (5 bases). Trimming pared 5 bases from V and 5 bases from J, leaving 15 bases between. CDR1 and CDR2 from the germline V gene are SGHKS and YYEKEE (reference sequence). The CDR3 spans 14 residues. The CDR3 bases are TGTGCCAGCAGTTCCCGGCTGGCGGGAGATACGCAGTATTTT. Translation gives CASSSRLAGDTQYF.

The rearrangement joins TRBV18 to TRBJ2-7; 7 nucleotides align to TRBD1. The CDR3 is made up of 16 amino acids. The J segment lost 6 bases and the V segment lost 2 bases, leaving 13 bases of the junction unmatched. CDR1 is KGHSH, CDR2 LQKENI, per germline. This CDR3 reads CASSPSTGTDSREQYF. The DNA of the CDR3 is TGTGCCAGCTCACCATCTACGGGGACAGACTCTCGCGAGCAGTACTTC. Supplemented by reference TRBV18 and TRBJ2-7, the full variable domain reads NAGVMQNPRHLVRRRGQEARLRCSPMKGHSHVYWYRQLPEEGLKFMVYLQKENIIDESGMPKERFSAEFPKEGPSILRIQQVVRGDSAAYFCASSPSTGTDSREQYFGPGTRLTVT.

The CDR3 coding sequence is TGTGCCAGCAGCGTGGGGGCCAAAAACATTCAGTACTTC. Its protein product is CASSVGAKNIQYF. The J gene is TRBJ2-4, the V gene TRBV9; unclear D gene. The CDR3 spans 13 residues. The V and J ends lost 2 bases and 1 base respectively, with 4 bases between them. Per the germline V gene, CDR1 is SGDLS and CDR2 is YYNGEE.

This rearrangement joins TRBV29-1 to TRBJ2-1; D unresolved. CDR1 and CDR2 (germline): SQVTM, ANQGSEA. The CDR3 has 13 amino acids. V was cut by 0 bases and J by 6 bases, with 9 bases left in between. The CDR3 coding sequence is TGCAGCGTTGAAGATTTGTGGGGCAATGAGCAGTTCTTC. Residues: CSVEDLWGNEQFF.

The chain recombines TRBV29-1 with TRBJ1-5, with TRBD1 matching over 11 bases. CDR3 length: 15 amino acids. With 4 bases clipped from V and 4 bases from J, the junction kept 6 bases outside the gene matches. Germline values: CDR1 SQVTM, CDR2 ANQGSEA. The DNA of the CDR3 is TGCAGCGTTGCCCGGACAGGGGGCGAGAATCAGCCCCAGCATTTT. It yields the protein CSVARTGGENQPQHF. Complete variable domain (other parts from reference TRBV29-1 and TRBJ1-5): SAVISQKPSRDICQRGTSLTIQCQVDSQVTMMFWYRQQPGQSLTLIATANQGSEATYESGFVIDKFPISRPNLTFSTLTVSNMSPEDSSIYLCSVARTGGENQPQHFGDGTRLSIL.

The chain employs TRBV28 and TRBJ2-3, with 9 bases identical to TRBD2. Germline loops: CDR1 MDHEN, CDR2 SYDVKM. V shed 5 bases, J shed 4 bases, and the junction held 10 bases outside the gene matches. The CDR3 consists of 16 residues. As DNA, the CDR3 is TGTGCCAGCAGTCTAACCGGGACTAGCAGGTCAGATACGCAGTATTTT. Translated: CASSLTGTSRSDTQYF.

CDR3 protein: CASSLAGWGFYEQYF. The CDR3 DNA reads TGTGCCAGCAGCTTGGCCGGGTGGGGCTTCTACGAGCAGTACTTC. The J gene is TRBJ2-7, the V gene TRBV5-4; possibly TRBD1 for D (5 bases). This CDR3 spans 15 amino acids. V lost 0 bases to trimming and J lost 3 bases, with 13 bases between them. Germline-derived CDR1 and CDR2 are SGHNT and YYREEE (reference sequence).

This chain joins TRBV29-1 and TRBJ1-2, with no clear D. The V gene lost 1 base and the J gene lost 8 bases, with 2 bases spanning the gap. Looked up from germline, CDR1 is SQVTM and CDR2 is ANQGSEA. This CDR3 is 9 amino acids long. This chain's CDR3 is CSVEGGYTF. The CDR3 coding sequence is TGCAGCGTTGAAGGGGGCTACACCTTC.

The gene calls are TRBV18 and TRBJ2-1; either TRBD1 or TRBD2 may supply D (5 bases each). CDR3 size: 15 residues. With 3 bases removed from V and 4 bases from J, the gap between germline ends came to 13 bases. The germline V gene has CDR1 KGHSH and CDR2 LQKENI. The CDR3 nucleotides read TGTGCCAGCTCACCGGGACCGAGTTCATACAATGAGCAGTTCTTC. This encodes CASSPGPSSYNEQFF.

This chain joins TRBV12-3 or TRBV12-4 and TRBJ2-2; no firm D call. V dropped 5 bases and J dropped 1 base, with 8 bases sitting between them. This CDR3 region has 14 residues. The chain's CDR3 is CASSLLQNTGELFF. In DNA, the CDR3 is TGTGCCAGCAGTCTCTTACAGAACACCGGGGAGCTGTTTTTT.

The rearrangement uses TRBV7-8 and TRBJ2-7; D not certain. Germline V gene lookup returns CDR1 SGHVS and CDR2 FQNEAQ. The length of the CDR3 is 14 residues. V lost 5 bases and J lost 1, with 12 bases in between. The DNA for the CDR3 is TGTGCCAGCAGCGCAGTACAGAGTTCCTACGAGCAGTACTTC. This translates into CASSAVQSSYEQYF. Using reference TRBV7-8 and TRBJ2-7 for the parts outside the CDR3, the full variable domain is GAGVSQSPRYKVAKRGQDVALRCDPISGHVSLFWYQQALGQGPEFLTYFQNEAQLDKSGLPSDRFFAERPEGSVSTLKIQRTQQEDSAVYLCASSAVQSSYEQYFGPGTRLTVT.

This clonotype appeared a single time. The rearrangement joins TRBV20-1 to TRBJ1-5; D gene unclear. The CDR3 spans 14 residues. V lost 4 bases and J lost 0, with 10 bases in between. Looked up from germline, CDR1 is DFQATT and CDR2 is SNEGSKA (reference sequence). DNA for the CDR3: TGCAGTGCTATAACGGGTAATAGCAATCAGCCCCAGCATTTT. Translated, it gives CSAITGNSNQPQHF.

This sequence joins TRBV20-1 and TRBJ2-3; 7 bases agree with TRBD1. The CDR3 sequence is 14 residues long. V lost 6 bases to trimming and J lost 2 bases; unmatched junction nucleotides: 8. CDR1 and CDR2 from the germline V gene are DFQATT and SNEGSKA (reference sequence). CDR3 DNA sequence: TGCAGTGCCCCGGGACAGACGAACACAGATACGCAGTATTTT. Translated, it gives CSAPGQTNTDTQYF.

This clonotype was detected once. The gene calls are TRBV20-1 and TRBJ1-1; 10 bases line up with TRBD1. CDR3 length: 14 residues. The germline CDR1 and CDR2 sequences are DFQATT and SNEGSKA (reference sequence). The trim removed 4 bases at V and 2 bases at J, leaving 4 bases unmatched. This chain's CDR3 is CSAKTGGLNTEAFF. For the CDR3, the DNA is TGCAGTGCTAAGACAGGGGGCCTAAACACTGAAGCTTTCTTT.